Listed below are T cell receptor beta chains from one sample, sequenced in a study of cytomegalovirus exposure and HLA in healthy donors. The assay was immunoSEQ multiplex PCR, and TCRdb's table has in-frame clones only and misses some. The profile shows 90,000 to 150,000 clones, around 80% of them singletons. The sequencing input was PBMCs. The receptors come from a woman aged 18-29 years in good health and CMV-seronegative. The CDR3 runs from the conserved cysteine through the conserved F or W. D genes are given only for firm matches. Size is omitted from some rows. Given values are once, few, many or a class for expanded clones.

CASSVQETQYF | TGTGCCAGCTCAGTACAAGAGACCCAGTACTTC | - | TRBJ2-5 | TRBV18 | -
CASTQGGPGDQPQHF | TGTGCCAGCACCCAGGGGGGCCCGGGAGATCAGCCCCAGCATTTT | few | TRBJ1-5 | TRBV2 | TRBD1
CASSQEGGTGGAYSPLHF | TGCGCCAGCAGCCAAGAGGGAGGGACAGGGGGCGCGTATTCACCCCTCCACTTT | - | TRBJ1-6 | TRBV4-1 | TRBD1
CASSLQGPQETQYF | TGCGCCAGCAGCTTACAGGGCCCCCAAGAGACCCAGTACTTC | - | TRBJ2-5 | TRBV5-1 | -
CASSQDVQRGVVTDTQYF | TGCGCCAGCAGCCAAGATGTTCAGCGGGGGGTTGTGACAGATACGCAGTATTTT | - | TRBJ2-3 | TRBV4-3 | TRBD2
CASREEEGGAFF | TGTGCCAGCAGGGAGGAGGAGGGTGGGGCTTTCTTT | - | TRBJ1-1 | TRBV5-8 | -
CATLDRGPYEQYF | TGTGCCACCCTCGACCGCGGCCCCTACGAGCAGTACTTC | - | TRBJ2-7 | TRBV6-5 | -
CSVAPADYYGYTF | TGCAGCGTCGCCCCCGCAGACTACTATGGCTACACCTTC | - | TRBJ1-2 | TRBV29-1 | -
CASSTPRQGSYGYTF | TGTGCCAGCAGTACCCCTCGACAGGGATCCTATGGCTACACCTTC | - | TRBJ1-2 | TRBV6-5 | TRBD1
CASSRPGQGLLSGANVLTF | TGTGCCAGCAGCCGCCCGGGACAGGGCCTCCTCTCTGGGGCCAACGTCCTGACTTTC | - | TRBJ2-6 | TRBV7-3 | TRBD1
CAWSLTQGVAFF | TGTGCCTGGAGCCTCACCCAGGGGGTAGCTTTCTTT | few | TRBJ1-1 | TRBV30 | TRBD1
CASSQGGQGAEKLFF | TGCGCCAGCAGCCAAGGGGGACAGGGGGCTGAAAAACTGTTTTTT | - | TRBJ1-4 | TRBV4-3 | TRBD1
CASSPLAGLRNTEAFF | TGTGCCAGCTCACCGTTGGCAGGCCTTAGGAACACTGAAGCTTTCTTT | few | TRBJ1-1 | TRBV18 | -
CAWSVGGTGELFF | TGTGCCTGGAGTGTAGGGGGAACCGGGGAGCTGTTTTTT | - | TRBJ2-2 | TRBV30 | -
CASSLGHFNYGYTF | TGTGCCAGCAGTTTGGGGCATTTCAACTATGGCTACACCTTC | - | TRBJ1-2 | TRBV27 | -
CASSAGGRGLGETQYF | TGTGCCAGCAGTGCCGGGGGCAGGGGGCTCGGGGAGACCCAGTACTTC | - | TRBJ2-5 | TRBV2 | TRBD1
CASSSQGNTEAFF | TGTGCCAGCAGTTCACAGGGGAACACTGAAGCTTTCTTT | - | TRBJ1-1 | TRBV6-6 | -
CATSSRGVSSGANVLTF | TGTGCCACCAGCAGCAGGGGTGTGAGCTCTGGGGCCAACGTCCTGACTTTC | - | TRBJ2-6 | TRBV15 | -
CASSRAGGLSGGVNTGELFF | TGTGCCAGCAGCCGCGCCGGGGGTTTGTCAGGTGGTGTGAACACCGGGGAGCTGTTTTTT | - | TRBJ2-2 | TRBV7-6 | -
CASSPLADQPQHF | TGTGCCAGCTCACCATTGGCAGATCAGCCCCAGCATTTT | - | TRBJ1-5 | TRBV18 | -
CSVAPGRGTEAFF | TGCAGCGTTGCTCCGGGCCGGGGGACTGAAGCTTTCTTT | few | TRBJ1-1 | TRBV29-1 | -
CASSDSQGTDTQYF | TGCGCCAGCAGTGACAGTCAAGGCACAGATACGCAGTATTTT | - | TRBJ2-3 | TRBV10-1 | -
CASSRDRDHQPQHF | TGTGCCAGCAGCCGGGACAGAGATCATCAGCCCCAGCATTTT | once | TRBJ1-5 | TRBV11-2 | TRBD1
CASSSHRRTGDTDSNQPQHF | TGTGCCAGCAGTTCCCATAGAAGGACAGGGGATACCGATAGCAATCAGCCCCAGCATTTT | - | TRBJ1-5 | TRBV27 | TRBD1
CASSLRTGAAETQYF | TGTGCCAGCAGCTTACGGACAGGGGCGGCGGAGACCCAGTACTTC | - | TRBJ2-5 | TRBV9 | TRBD1
CSSSPDTYEQYF | TGTTCCAGCAGCCCGGACACCTACGAGCAGTACTTC | - | TRBJ2-7 | TRBV7-9 | -
CASSSETGSYEQYF | TGTGCCAGCAGCTCGGAGACAGGCTCCTACGAGCAGTACTTC | - | TRBJ2-7 | TRBV7-2 | -
CASSGRSARLATNEKLFF | TGTGCCAGCAGTGGCCGGTCAGCGAGACTTGCAACTAATGAAAAACTGTTTTTT | - | TRBJ1-4 | TRBV7-9 | -
CASSVGLAGLEQFF | TGCGCCAGCAGCGTGGGACTAGCGGGGTTAGAGCAGTTCTTC | - | TRBJ2-1 | TRBV5-1 | TRBD2
CASSPVRQPYSNQPQHF | TGTGCCAGCTCACCGGTAAGACAGCCTTATAGCAATCAGCCCCAGCATTTT | - | TRBJ1-5 | TRBV18 | -
CASRGGSGDTQYF | TGCGCCAGCCGCGGAGGGAGTGGAGATACGCAGTATTTT | - | TRBJ2-3 | TRBV5-1 | -
CASSHSDRAGELFF | TGTGCCAGCAGCCATTCGGACAGGGCCGGGGAGCTGTTTTTT | - | TRBJ2-2 | TRBV4-2 | TRBD1
CASRNGASYNEQFF | TGTGCCAGCAGAAATGGGGCCTCCTACAATGAGCAGTTCTTC | - | TRBJ2-1 | TRBV7-6 | -
CASVSAGLGNTIYF | TGTGCCAGCGTCAGTGCAGGACTCGGAAACACCATATATTTT | once | TRBJ1-3 | TRBV19 | -
CASSLAGTGNQPQHF | TGTGCCAGCAGCTTGGCCGGGACAGGCAATCAGCCCCAGCATTTT | - | TRBJ1-5 | TRBV5-6 | TRBD1
CSARGRQAQYF | TGCAGTGCTAGAGGCCGACAAGCCCAGTACTTC | - | TRBJ2-5 | TRBV20-1 | -
CASSAQGGETQYF | TGCGCCAGCAGCGCACAGGGGGGGGAGACCCAGTACTTC | - | TRBJ2-5 | TRBV5-1 | -
CATRLTAAGAQHF | TGTGCCACCAGATTGACAGCCGCAGGAGCCCAGCATTTT | - | TRBJ1-5 | TRBV15 | -
CASSEAPGVTGELFF | TGTGCCAGCAGTGAAGCGCCGGGTGTCACCGGGGAGCTGTTTTTT | - | TRBJ2-2 | TRBV2 | -
CASSPPSSYEQYF | TGTGCCAGCAGCCCTCCCTCTTCTTACGAGCAGTACTTC | - | TRBJ2-7 | TRBV7-9 | -
CASSMRGQSSNQPQHF | TGTGCCAGTAGTATGAGGGGACAGTCTAGCAATCAGCCCCAGCATTTT | - | TRBJ1-5 | TRBV19 | TRBD1
CAWSVSGTRNSQYF | TGTGCCTGGAGTGTAAGCGGCACGAGAAACAGTCAGTACTTC | - | TRBJ2-4 | TRBV30 | -
CASSLGTAYSNQPQHF | TGTGCCAGCAGCTTAGGGACAGCCTATAGCAATCAGCCCCAGCATTTT | - | TRBJ1-5 | TRBV5-5 | TRBD1
CASSLGGDPNTEAFF | TGTGCCAGCAGCTTGGGCGGGGATCCGAACACTGAAGCTTTCTTT | few | TRBJ1-1 | TRBV7-9 | -
CASSQAQREGRETQYF | TGTGCCAGCAGCCAAGCGCAGCGGGAGGGCCGTGAGACCCAGTACTTC | - | TRBJ2-5 | TRBV4-2 | TRBD2
CASSFLDRGYGYTF | TGTGCCAGCAGCTTTCTGGACAGGGGATATGGCTACACCTTC | - | TRBJ1-2 | TRBV7-9 | TRBD1
CAVDGGGLNEKLFF | TGTGCCGTGGACGGGGGGGGCCTTAATGAAAAACTGTTTTTT | - | TRBJ1-4 | TRBV30 | -
CASSAGQSPTTEAFF | TGTGCCAGCAGTGCGGGACAGTCACCGACCACTGAAGCTTTCTTT | - | TRBJ1-1 | TRBV6-1 | TRBD1
CASSKTGGGNQPQHF | TGTGCCAGCAGCAAGACAGGGGGCGGTAATCAGCCCCAGCATTTT | - | TRBJ1-5 | TRBV7-9 | TRBD1
CASGRGRSNQPQHF | TGTGCCAGCGGCCGGGGGAGGAGCAATCAGCCCCAGCATTTT | - | TRBJ1-5 | TRBV7-3 | -
CASSQIPGGPNTIYF | TGTGCCAGCAGCCAAATTCCAGGGGGCCCAAACACCATATATTTT | - | TRBJ1-3 | TRBV7-8 | TRBD1